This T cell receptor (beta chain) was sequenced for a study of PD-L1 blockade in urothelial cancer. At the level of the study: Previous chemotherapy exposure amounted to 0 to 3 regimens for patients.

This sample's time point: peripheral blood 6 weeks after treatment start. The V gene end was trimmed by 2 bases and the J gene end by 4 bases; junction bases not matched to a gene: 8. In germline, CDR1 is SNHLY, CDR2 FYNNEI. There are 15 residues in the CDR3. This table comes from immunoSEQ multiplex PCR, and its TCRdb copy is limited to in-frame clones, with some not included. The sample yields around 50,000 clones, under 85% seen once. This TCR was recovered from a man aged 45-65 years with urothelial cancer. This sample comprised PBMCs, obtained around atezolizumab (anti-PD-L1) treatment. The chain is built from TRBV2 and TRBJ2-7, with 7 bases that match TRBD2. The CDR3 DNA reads TGTGCCAGCAGTGAAAGGTGGGAGGGCCTATACGAGCAGTACTTC. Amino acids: CASSERWEGLYEQYF.